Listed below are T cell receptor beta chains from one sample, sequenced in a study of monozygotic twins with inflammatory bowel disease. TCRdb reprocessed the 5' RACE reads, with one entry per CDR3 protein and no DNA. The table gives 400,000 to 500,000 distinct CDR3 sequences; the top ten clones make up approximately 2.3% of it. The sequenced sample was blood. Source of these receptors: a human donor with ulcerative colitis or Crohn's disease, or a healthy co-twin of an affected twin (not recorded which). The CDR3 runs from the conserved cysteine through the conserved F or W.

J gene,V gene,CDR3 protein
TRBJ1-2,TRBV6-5,CASSYSLGGLNGYTF
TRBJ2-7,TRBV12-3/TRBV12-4,CASSFGRGGHTYEQYF
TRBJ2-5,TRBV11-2,CASSLDPGRGETQYF
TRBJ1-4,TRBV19,CASTPLGGPTNEKLFF
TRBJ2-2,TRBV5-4,CASSQGTTGELFF
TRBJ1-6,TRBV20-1,CSARPYRARQSTGLHF
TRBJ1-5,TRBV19,CASTWDIDSNQPQHF
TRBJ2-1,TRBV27,CASSLYSGLAGHNEQFF
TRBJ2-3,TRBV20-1,CSARGLAGDTDTQYF
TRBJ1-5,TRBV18,CASSYEGYQPQHF
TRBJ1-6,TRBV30,CAWSLGGAQNSPLHF
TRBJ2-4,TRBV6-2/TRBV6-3,CASSLSGTKNIQYF
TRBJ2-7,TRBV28,CASSLLTPPGPSRHEQYF
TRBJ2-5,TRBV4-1,CASSQLAGVETQYF
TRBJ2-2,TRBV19,CASRPRQDHTGELFF
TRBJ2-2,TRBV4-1,CASSQKHTGGSNTGELFF
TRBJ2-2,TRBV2,CASSQAQSSTGELFF
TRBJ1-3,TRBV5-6,CASSSQANSGNTIYF
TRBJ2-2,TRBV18,CASSPDYNTGELFF
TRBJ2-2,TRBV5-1,CASSFDLAGLTGELFF
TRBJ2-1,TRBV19,CAISLGGGYNEQFF
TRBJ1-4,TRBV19,CASSVRTAIREKLFF
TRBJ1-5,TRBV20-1,CSARDGGRKYSNQPQHF
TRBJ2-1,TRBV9,CASSQGVVGEQFF
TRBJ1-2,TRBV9,CASSVGSVGNYGYTF
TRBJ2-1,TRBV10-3,CAIRPGQGGNEQFF
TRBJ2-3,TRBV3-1,CASAGRGLGDTQYF
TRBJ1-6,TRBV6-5,CASSNPTGGVHNSPLHF
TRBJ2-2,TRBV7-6,CASSSGGQGANTGELFF
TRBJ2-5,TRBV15,CATKVTGEETQYF
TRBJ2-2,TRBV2,CASSKAAAPANTGELFF